This TCR beta chain emerged from a study of blood T cell repertoires in COVID-19. Study background: COVID-19 samples, acute and convalescent, were from the United States, Italy and Spain.

Profiled with immunoSEQ multiplex PCR; TCRdb holds only in-frame clones, not every one. In the table there are tens of thousands of clones, roughly four fifths of which are singletons. The CDR3 covers 13 residues. With 6 bases clipped from V and 8 bases from J, the junction kept 6 bases outside the gene matches. Per germline, CDR1 SEHNR and CDR2 FQNEAQ (reference sequence). The TCR was taken from a woman of 80 years or more with acute or convalescent COVID-19. The sample was peripheral blood. This chain connects TRBV7-9 to TRBJ2-2; TRBD2 matches 7 bases. Here the CDR3 DNA reads TGTGCCAGCAGGGGGACTATTTTTGGGGAGCTGTTTTTT. Its protein product is CASRGTIFGELFF.